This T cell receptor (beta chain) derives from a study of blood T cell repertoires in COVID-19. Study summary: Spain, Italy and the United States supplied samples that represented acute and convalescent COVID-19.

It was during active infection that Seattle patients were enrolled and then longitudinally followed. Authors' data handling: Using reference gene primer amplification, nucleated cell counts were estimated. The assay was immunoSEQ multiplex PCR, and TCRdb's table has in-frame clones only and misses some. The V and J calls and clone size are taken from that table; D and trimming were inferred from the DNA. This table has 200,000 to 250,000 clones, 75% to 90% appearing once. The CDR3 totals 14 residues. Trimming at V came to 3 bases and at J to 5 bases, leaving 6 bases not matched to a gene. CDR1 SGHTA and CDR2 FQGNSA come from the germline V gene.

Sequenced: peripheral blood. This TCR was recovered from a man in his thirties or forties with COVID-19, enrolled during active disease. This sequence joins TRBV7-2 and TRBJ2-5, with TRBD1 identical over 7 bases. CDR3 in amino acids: CASSLATGSETQYF. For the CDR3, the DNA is TGTGCCAGCAGCTTGGCGACAGGGAGTGAGACCCAGTACTTC.